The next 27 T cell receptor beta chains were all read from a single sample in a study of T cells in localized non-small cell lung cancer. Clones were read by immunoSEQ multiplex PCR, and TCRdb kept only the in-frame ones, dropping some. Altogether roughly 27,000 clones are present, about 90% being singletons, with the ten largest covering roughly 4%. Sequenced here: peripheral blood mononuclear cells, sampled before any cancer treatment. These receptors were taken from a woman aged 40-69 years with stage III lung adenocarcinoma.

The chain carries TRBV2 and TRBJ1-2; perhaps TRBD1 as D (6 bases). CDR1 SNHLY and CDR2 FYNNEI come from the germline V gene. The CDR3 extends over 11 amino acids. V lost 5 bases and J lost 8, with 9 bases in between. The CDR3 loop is CASSTGRGYTF. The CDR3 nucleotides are TGTGCCAGCAGTACAGGGAGGGGCTACACCTTC. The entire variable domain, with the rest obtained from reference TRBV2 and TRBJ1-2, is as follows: EPEVTQTPSHQVTQMGQEVILRCVPISNHLYFYWYRQILGQKVEFLVSFYNNEISEKSEIFDDQFSVERPDGSNFTLKIRSTKLEDSAMYFCASSTGRGYTFGSGTRLTVV.

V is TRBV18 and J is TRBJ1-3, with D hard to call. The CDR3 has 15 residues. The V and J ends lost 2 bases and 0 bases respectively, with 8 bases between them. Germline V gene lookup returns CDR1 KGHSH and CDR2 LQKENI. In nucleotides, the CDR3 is TGTGCCAGCTCACCATCCGAAGTCTCTGGAAACACCATATATTTT. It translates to CASSPSEVSGNTIYF.

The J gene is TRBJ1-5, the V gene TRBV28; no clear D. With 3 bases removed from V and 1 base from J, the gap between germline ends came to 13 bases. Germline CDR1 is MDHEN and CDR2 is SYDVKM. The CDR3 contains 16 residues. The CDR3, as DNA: TGTGCCAGCAGTTTTCATGCAGGCGGGAGCAATCAGCCCCAGCATTTT. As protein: CASSFHAGGSNQPQHF.

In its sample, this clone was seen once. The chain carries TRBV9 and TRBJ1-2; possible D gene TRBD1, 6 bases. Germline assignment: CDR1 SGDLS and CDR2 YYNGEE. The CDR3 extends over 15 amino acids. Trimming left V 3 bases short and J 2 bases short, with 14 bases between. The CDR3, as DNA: TGTGCCAGCAGCGCCCCTATCACAGGGAACTATGGCTACACCTTC. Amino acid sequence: CASSAPITGNYGYTF.

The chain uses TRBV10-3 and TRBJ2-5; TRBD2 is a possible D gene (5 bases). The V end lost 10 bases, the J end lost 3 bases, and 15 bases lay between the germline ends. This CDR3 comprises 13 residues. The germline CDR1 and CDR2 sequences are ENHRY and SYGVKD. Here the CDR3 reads CATRRGLEETQYF. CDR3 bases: TGTGCCACCCGGCGAGGGTTGGAAGAGACCCAGTACTTC.

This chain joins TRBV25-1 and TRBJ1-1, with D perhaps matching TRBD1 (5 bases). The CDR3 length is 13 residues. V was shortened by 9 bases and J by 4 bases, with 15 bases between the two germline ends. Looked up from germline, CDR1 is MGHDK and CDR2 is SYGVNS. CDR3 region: CASLLGVGTEAFF. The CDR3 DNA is TGTGCCAGTCTTTTAGGGGTGGGCACTGAAGCTTTCTTT.

CDR3 nucleotide sequence: TGTGCCCGAGATGGGGGGCCGAACACCGGGGAGCTGTTTTTT. It translates to CARDGGPNTGELFF. This chain connects TRBV2 to TRBJ2-2, with D perhaps TRBD1 or TRBD2 (6 bases each). The CDR3 is 14 amino acids. Trimming took 11 bases from V and 0 from J, leaving 13 bases between them. From germline, CDR1 is SNHLY and CDR2 FYNNEI.

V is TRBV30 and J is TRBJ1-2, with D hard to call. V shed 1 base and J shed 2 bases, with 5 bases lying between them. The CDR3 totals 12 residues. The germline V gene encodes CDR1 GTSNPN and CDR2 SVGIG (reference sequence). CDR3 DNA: TGTGCCTGGAGTGAAGGGAACTATGGCTACACCTTC. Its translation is CAWSEGNYGYTF.

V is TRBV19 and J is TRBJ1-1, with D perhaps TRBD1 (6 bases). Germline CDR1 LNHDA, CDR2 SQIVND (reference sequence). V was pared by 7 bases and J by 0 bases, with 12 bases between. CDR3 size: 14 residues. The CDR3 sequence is CASTRTALNTEAFF. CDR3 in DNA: TGTGCCAGTACCCGGACAGCTTTGAACACTGAAGCTTTCTTT.

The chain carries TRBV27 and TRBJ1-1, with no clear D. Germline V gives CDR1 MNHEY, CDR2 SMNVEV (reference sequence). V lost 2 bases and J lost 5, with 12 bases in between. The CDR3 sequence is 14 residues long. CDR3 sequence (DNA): TGTGCCAGCAGTTTAAACCGGCTCGGGACTGAAGCTTTCTTT. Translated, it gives CASSLNRLGTEAFF.

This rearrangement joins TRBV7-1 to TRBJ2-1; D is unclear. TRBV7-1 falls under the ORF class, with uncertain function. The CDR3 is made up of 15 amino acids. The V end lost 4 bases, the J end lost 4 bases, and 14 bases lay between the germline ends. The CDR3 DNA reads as TGTGCCAGCAGCTTAGGGTCCGTAGAATACAATGAGCAGTTCTTC. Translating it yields CASSLGSVEYNEQFF.

CDR3 bases: TGTGCCAGCAGCTTATACGGGGGTGATACTGAAGCTTTCTTT. Translating it yields CASSLYGGDTEAFF. The V gene is TRBV7-9, the J gene TRBJ1-1; weak D call: TRBD1 (5 bases). Germline V gives CDR1 SEHNR, CDR2 FQNEAQ (reference sequence). V dropped 2 bases and J dropped 5 bases, with 12 bases sitting between them. The length of the CDR3 is 14 residues.

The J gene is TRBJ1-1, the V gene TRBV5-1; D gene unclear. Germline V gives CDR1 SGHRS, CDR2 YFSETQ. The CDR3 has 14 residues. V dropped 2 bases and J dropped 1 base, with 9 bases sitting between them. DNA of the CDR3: TGCGCCAGCAGCTTTGTGGGGAGGAACACTGAAGCTTTCTTT. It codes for CASSFVGRNTEAFF.

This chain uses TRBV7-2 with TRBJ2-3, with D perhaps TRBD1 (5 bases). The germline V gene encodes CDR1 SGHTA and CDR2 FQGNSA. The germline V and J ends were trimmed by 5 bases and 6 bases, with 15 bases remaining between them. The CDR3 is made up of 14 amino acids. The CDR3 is CASSPRQPRDTQYF. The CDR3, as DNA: TGTGCCAGCAGCCCGCGACAGCCCCGGGATACGCAGTATTTT.

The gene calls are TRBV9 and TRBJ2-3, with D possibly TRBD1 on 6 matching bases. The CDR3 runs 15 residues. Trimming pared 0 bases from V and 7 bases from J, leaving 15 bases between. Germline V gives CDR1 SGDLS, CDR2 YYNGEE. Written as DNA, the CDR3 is TGTGCCAGCAGCGTAGAGGGGGATGACCGTAATACGCAGTATTTT. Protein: CASSVEGDDRNTQYF.

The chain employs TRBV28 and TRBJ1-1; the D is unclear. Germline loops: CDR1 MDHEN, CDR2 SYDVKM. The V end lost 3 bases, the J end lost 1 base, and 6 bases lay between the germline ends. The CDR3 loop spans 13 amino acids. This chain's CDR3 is CASSFFGNTEAFF. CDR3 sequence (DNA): TGTGCCAGCAGTTTCTTCGGGAACACTGAAGCTTTCTTT.

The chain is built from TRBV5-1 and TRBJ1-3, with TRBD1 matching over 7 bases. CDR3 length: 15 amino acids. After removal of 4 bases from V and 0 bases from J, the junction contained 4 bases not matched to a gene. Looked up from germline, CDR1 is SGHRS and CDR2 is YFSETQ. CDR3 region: CASSPGTASGNTIYF. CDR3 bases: TGCGCCAGCAGCCCCGGGACAGCCTCTGGAAACACCATATATTTT.

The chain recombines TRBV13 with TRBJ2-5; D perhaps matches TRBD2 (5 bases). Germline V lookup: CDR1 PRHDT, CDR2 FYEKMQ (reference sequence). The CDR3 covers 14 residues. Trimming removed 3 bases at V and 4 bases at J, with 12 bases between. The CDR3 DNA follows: TGTGCCAGCAGCTTCCTGGGGAGTCGAGAGACCCAGTACTTC. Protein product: CASSFLGSRETQYF. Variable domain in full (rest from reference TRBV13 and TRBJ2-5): AAGVIQSPRHLIKEKRETATLKCYPIPRHDTVYWYQQGPGQDPQFLISFYEKMQSDKGSIPDRFSAQQFSDYHSELNMSSLELGDSALYFCASSFLGSRETQYFGPGTRLLVL.

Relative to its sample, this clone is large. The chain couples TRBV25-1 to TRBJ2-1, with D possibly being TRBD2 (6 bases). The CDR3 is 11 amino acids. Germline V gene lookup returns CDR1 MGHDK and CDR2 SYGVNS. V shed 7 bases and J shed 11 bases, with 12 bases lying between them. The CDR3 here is CASNFGGKQFF. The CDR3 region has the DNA TGTGCCAGCAATTTCGGGGGTAAGCAGTTCTTC.

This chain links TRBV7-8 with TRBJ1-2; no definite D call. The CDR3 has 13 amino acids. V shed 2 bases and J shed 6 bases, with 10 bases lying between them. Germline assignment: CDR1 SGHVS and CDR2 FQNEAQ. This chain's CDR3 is CASSLTPSNGYTF. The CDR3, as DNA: TGTGCCAGCAGCTTAACCCCTTCGAATGGCTACACCTTC.

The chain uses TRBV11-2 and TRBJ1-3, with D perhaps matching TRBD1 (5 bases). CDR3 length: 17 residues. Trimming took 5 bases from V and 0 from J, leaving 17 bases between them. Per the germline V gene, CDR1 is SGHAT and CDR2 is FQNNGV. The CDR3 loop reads CASSPLWGKGSGNTIYF. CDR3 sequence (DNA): TGTGCCAGCAGCCCCTTGTGGGGGAAAGGCTCTGGAAACACCATATATTTT. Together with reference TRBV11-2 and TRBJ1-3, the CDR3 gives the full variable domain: EAGVAQSPRYKIIEKRQSVAFWCNPISGHATLYWYQQILGQGPKLLIQFQNNGVVDDSQLPKDRFSAERLKGVDSTLKIQPAKLEDSAVYLCASSPLWGKGSGNTIYFGEGSWLTVV.

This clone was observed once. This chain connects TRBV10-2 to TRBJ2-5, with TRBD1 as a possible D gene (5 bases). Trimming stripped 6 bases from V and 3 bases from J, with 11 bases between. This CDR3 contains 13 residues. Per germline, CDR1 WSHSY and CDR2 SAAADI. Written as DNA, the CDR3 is TGCGCCAGCAGGGAAGACAGCAAAGAGACCCAGTACTTC. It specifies CASREDSKETQYF.

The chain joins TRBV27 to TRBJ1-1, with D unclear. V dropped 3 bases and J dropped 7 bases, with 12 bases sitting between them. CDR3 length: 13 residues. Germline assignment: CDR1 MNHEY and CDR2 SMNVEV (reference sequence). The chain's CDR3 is CASSFLGRDEAFF. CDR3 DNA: TGTGCCAGCAGTTTCTTAGGCCGGGATGAAGCTTTCTTT.

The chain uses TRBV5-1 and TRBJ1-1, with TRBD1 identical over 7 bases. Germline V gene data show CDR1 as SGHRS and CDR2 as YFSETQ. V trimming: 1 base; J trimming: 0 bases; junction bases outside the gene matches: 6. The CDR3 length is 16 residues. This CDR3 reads CASSLRPGGMNTEAFF. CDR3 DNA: TGCGCCAGCAGCTTGAGGCCAGGGGGGATGAACACTGAAGCTTTCTTT. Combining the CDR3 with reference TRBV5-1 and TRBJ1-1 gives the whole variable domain KAGVTQTPRYLIKTRGQQVTLSCSPISGHRSVSWYQQTPGQGLQFLFEYFSETQRNKGNFPGRFSGRQFSNSRSEMNVSTLELGDSALYLCASSLRPGGMNTEAFFGQGTRLTVV.

The CDR3 is CASSPLRPDTEAFF. CDR3 DNA sequence: TGCGCCAGCAGCCCACTCCGTCCAGACACTGAAGCTTTCTTT. The chain recombines TRBV5-1 with TRBJ1-1; D not resolved. The germline V and J ends were trimmed by 4 bases and 3 bases, with 13 bases remaining between them. The CDR3 has 14 residues. From germline, CDR1 is SGHRS and CDR2 YFSETQ.

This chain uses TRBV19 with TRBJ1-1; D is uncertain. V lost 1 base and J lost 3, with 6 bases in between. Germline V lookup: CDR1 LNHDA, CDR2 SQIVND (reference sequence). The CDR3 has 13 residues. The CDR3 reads CASSIVRDTEAFF. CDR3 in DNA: TGTGCCAGTAGTATAGTGCGGGACACTGAAGCTTTCTTT. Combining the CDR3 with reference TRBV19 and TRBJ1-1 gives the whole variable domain DGGITQSPKYLFRKEGQNVTLSCEQNLNHDAMYWYRQDPGQGLRLIYYSQIVNDFQKGDIAEGYSVSREKKESFPLTVTSAQKNPTAFYLCASSIVRDTEAFFGQGTRLTVV.

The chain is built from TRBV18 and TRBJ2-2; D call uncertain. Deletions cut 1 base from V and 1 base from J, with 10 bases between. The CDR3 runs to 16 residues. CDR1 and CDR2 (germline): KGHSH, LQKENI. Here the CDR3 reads CASSPQQRGNTGELFF. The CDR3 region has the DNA TGTGCCAGCTCACCACAGCAGCGAGGGAACACCGGGGAGCTGTTTTTT.